This TCR beta chain originates from a study of beta chain features in type 1 diabetes. The overall study: All samples yielded 107,917,701 examined sorted cells.

Trimming left V 4 bases short and J 4 bases short, with 13 bases between. Germline V gene lookup returns CDR1 SGHDN and CDR2 FVKESK. The CDR3 has 14 amino acids. The sample holds many counts of this clone. Expressed TCRB transcripts were sequenced, since all the RNA that had been isolated was reverse transcribed. The table came from immunoSEQ multiplex PCR; TCRdb's copy has only in-frame clones and leaves some out. Among over 150,000 clones listed, around 8% were seen once. The TCR comes from a man in his late teens or twenties in good health. This rearrangement joins TRBV14 to TRBJ1-1; maybe TRBD1 (6 bases). Sample: central memory CD4+ T cells from blood. CDR3 nucleotides: TGTGCCAGCAGCCCCGGGACATGGACCACTGAAGCTTTCTTT. Protein sequence: CASSPGTWTTEAFF.